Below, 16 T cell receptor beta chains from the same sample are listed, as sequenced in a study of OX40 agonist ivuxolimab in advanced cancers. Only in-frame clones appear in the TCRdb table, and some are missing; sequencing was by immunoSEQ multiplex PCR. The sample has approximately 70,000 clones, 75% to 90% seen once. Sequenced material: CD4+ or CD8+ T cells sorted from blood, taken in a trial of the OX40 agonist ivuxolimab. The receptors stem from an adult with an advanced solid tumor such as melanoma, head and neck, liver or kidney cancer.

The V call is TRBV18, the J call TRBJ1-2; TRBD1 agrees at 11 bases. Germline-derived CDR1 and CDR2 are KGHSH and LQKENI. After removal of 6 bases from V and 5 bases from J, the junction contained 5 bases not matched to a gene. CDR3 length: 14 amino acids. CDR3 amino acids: CASSPGTGGYGYTF. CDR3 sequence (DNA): TGTGCCAGCTCTCCCGGGACAGGGGGATATGGCTACACCTTC.

This chain's CDR3 is CAIQTSGSSYNEQFF. Here the CDR3 DNA reads TGTGCCATACAAACTAGCGGGAGCTCCTACAATGAGCAGTTCTTC. The chain uses TRBV2 and TRBJ2-1, with TRBD2 matching over 11 bases. CDR3 length equals 15 residues. V was clipped by 10 bases and J by 0 bases; unmatched bases: 5. CDR1 and CDR2 from the germline V gene are SNHLY and FYNNEI.

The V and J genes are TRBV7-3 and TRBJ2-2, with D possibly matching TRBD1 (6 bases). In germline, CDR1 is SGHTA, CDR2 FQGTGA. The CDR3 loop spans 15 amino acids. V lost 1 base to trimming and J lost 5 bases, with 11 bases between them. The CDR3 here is CASSLSLGGTGELFF. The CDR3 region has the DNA TGTGCCAGCAGCTTAAGTCTAGGGGGTACCGGGGAGCTGTTTTTT.

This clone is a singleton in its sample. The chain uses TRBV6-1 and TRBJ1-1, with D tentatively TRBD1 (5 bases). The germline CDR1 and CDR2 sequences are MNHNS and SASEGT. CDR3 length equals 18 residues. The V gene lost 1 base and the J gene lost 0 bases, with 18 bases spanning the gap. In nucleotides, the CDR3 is TGTGCCAGCAGTGAAGTTCTAGGGTCCGGGACGGTGAACACTGAAGCTTTCTTT. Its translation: CASSEVLGSGTVNTEAFF.

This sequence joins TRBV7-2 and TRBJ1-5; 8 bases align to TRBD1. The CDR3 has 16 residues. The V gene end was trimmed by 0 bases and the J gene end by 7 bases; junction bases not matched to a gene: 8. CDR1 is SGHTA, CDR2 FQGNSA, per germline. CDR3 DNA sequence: TGTGCCAGCAGCTTAGCGGCAGGGGGCGCGGGGCAGCCCCAGCATTTT. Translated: CASSLAAGGAGQPQHF.

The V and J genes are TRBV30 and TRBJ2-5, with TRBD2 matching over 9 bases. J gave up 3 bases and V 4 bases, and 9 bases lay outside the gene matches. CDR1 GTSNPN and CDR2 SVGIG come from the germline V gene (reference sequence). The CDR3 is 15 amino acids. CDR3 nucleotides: TGTGCCTGGAACAAAAAGACTAGCGGTAAAGAGACCCAGTACTTC. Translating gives CAWNKKTSGKETQYF.

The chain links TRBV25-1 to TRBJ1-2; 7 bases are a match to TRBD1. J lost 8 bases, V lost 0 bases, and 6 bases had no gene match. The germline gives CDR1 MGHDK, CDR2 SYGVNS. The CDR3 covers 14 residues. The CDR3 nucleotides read TGTGCCAGCAGTGAATATGGGACAGTTGGCGGCTACACCTTC. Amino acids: CASSEYGTVGGYTF.

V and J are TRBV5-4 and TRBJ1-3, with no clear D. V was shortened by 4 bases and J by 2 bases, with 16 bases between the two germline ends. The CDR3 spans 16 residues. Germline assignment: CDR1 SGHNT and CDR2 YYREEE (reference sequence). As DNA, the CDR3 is TGTGCCAGCAGCACCCTAACGGGGAAGGCTGGAAACACCATATATTTT. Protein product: CASSTLTGKAGNTIYF.

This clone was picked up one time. The CDR3 coding sequence is TGTGCCAGCAGAGAGGGTAGCTCCTACGAGCAGTACGTC. Its translation: CASREGSSYEQYV. V and J are TRBV11-2 and TRBJ2-7; a possible D gene is TRBD2 (5 bases). The germline V and J ends were trimmed by 6 bases and 0 bases, with 9 bases remaining between them. Germline V gene data show CDR1 as SGHAT and CDR2 as FQNNGV. The CDR3 is made up of 13 amino acids.

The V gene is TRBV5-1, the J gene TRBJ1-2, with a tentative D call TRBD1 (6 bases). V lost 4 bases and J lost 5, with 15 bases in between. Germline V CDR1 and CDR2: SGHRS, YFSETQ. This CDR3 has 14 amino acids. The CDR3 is CASSPEGDPYGYTF. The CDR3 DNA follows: TGCGCCAGCAGCCCGGAGGGGGACCCGTATGGCTACACCTTC.

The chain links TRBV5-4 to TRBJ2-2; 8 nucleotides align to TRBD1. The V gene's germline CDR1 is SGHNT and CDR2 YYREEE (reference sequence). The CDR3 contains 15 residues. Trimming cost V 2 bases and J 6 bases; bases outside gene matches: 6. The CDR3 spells CASSFGQGKAGELFF. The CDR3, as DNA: TGTGCCAGCAGCTTCGGACAGGGAAAGGCCGGGGAGCTGTTTTTT.

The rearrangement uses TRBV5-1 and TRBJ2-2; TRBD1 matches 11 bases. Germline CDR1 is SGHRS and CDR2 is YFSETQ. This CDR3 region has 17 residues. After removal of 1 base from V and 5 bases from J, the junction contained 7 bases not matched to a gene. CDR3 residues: CASSLWCGTGGTGELFF. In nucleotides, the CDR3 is TGCGCCAGCAGCTTGTGGTGCGGGACAGGGGGGACCGGGGAGCTGTTTTTT.

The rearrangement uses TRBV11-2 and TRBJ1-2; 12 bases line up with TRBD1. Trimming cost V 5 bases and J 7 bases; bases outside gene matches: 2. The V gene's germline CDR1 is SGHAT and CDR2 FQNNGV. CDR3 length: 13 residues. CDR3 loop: CASSRDRGPGYTF. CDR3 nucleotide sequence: TGTGCCAGCAGCCGGGACAGGGGGCCTGGCTACACCTTC.

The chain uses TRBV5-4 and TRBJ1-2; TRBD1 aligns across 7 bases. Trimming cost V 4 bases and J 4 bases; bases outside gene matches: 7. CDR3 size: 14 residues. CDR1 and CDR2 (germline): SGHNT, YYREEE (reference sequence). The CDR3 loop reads CASSTQTGTYGYTF. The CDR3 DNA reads TGTGCCAGCAGCACCCAGACAGGGACCTATGGCTACACCTTC.

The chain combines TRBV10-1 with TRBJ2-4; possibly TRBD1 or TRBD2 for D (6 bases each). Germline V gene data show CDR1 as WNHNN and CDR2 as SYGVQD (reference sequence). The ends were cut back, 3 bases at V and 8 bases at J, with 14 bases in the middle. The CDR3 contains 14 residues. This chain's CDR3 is CASSDEGEADIQYF. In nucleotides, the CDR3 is TGCGCCAGCAGTGACGAGGGGGAGGCGGACATTCAGTACTTC.

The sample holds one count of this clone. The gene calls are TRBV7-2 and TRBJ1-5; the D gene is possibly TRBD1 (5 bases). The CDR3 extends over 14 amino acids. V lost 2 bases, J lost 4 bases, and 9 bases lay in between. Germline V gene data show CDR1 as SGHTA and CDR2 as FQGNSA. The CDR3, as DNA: TGTGCCAGCAGCTTAAGGTCAGGGAATCAGCCCCAGCATTTT. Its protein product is CASSLRSGNQPQHF.